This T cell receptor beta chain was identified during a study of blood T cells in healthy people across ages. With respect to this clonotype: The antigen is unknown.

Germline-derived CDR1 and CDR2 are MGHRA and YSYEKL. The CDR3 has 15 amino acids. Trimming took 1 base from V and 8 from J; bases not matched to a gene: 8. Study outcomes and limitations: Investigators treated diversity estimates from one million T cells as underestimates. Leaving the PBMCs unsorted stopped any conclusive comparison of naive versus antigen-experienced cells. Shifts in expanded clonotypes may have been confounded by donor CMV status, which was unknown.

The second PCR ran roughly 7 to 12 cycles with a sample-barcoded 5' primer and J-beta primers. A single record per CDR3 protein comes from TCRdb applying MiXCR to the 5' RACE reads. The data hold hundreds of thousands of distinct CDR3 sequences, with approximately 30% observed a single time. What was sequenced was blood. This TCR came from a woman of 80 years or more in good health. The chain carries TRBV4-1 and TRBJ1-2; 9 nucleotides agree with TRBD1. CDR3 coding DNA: TGCGCCAGCAGCCAAGGGGACAGGGCCCGACGAGGCTACACCTTC. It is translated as CASSQGDRARRGYTF.